Each of the 7 T cell receptor beta chains below was sequenced from the same sample in a study of blood T cell repertoires in COVID-19. Using immunoSEQ multiplex PCR, the repertoire was profiled, and TCRdb retains in-frame clones only, with some absent. The sample lists roughly 130,000 clones, more than 75% occurring once. Input material: peripheral blood. Receptors were obtained from a man in his fifties or sixties with COVID-19, enrolled during active disease.

The chain is built from TRBV7-3 and TRBJ1-1, with a tentative D call TRBD1 (6 bases). The germline V gene encodes CDR1 SGHTA and CDR2 FQGTGA. The CDR3 is 16 residues long. Trimming stripped 5 bases from V and 3 bases from J, with 19 bases between. The CDR3 region is CASSPSAGVAHTEAFF. CDR3 in DNA: TGTGCCAGCAGCCCATCGGCAGGGGTCGCTCACACTGAAGCTTTCTTT.

The chain carries TRBV28 and TRBJ1-1, with D possibly matching TRBD1 (6 bases). V lost 10 bases and J 8 bases, leaving 23 bases between the germline ends. The germline V gene has CDR1 MDHEN and CDR2 SYDVKM. The CDR3 loop spans 14 amino acids. The CDR3 sequence is CATYRATGSKEAFF. The CDR3 region has the DNA TGTGCCACCTACCGGGCAACAGGGAGTAAAGAAGCTTTCTTT.

The CDR3 loop is CASSSGQGSNGYTF. CDR3 DNA sequence: TGTGCCAGCAGCAGTGGACAGGGAAGTAATGGCTACACCTTC. The chain employs TRBV5-5 and TRBJ1-2, with 8 bases matching TRBD1. Germline V gives CDR1 SGHKS, CDR2 YYEKEE (reference sequence). Germline trimming cut 4 bases from V and 6 bases from J; bases unmatched to any gene: 8. The CDR3 is made up of 14 amino acids.

The J gene is TRBJ2-2, the V gene TRBV7-3, with 9 bases that match TRBD1. From germline, CDR1 is SGHTA and CDR2 FQGTGA. The trim removed 6 bases at V and 7 bases at J, leaving 9 bases unmatched. This CDR3 region has 15 residues. CDR3 sequence (DNA): TGTGCCAGCAGTCTAACAGGGGGCGCGGGCGGGGAGCTGTTTTTT. Translating gives CASSLTGGAGGELFF. The whole variable domain, filled in from reference TRBV7-3 and TRBJ2-2, reads GAGVSQTPSNKVTEKGKYVELRCDPISGHTALYWYRQSLGQGPEFLIYFQGTGAADDSGLPNDRFFAVRPEGSVSTLKIQRTERGDSAVYLCASSLTGGAGGELFFGEGSRLTVL.

The rearrangement uses TRBV11-3 and TRBJ2-4; TRBD1 agrees at 10 bases. The germline V gene encodes CDR1 SGHNT and CDR2 YENEEA. The CDR3 runs 16 residues. Unmatched junction bases numbered 12, after V lost 5 bases and J lost 8 bases. The CDR3 region is CASSTRQGAWVDIQYF. Written as DNA, the CDR3 is TGTGCCAGCAGCACCAGACAGGGGGCTTGGGTAGACATTCAGTACTTC.

The chain joins TRBV24-1 to TRBJ1-5; 8 bases agree with TRBD1. The length of the CDR3 is 16 residues. From germline, CDR1 is KGHDR and CDR2 SFDVKD. J was trimmed by 4 bases and V by 2 bases; bases with no gene match: 6. As DNA, the CDR3 is TGTGCCACCAGTGATTGGAAGACAGGGGCGAATCAGCCCCAGCATTTT. It specifies CATSDWKTGANQPQHF.

The DNA for the CDR3 is TGTGCCAGCAGTTCGGACAGGGACCAAGAGACCCAGTACTTC. Protein: CASSSDRDQETQYF. The chain uses TRBV27 and TRBJ2-5, with 8 bases lining up with TRBD1. Germline-derived CDR1 and CDR2 are MNHEY and SMNVEV (reference sequence). The junction had 1 base not matched to a gene; V was cut back by 4 bases and J by 0 bases. The CDR3 contains 14 residues.